The TCR beta chain described here comes from a study of beta chain features in type 1 diabetes. Study-level results: Insertion counts at VDJ junctions were lower in type 1 diabetes patients, who also showed more deletions there. Among all four CD4+ subsets, Type 1 diabetes patients had TCRB CDR3s that were moderately but significantly shorter.

Germline CDR1 SEHNR, CDR2 FQNEAQ (reference sequence). The length of the CDR3 is 14 residues. V shed 0 bases and J shed 4 bases, with 9 bases lying between them. All of the isolated RNA was reverse transcribed, so expressed TCRB transcripts were sequenced. Libraries were prepared by immunoSEQ multiplex PCR; TCRdb keeps only in-frame clonotypes and omits some of them. The sample lists about 170,000 clones; less than 9.5% were seen once. On this clone: What it recognizes is unknown.

Researchers reported sorting CD4+ naive, central memory, regulatory and stem cell-like memory cells via CD45RO/CCR7/CD25/CD127/CD95/CD27. The chain has TRBV7-9 and TRBJ1-2, with D unclear. Sequenced: central memory CD4+ T cells from blood. This TCR came from a woman in her forties with type 1 diabetes. The CDR3 DNA reads as TGTGCCAGCAGCTTAGCGGGAGAGGGCTATGGCTACACCTTC. Amino acid sequence: CASSLAGEGYGYTF. Full variable domain (rest looked up from reference TRBV7-9 and TRBJ1-2): DTGVSQNPRHKITKRGQNVTFRCDPISEHNRLYWYRQTLGQGPEFLTYFQNEAQLEKSRLLSDRFSAERPKGSFSTLEIQRTEQGDSAMYLCASSLAGEGYGYTFGSGTRLTVV.